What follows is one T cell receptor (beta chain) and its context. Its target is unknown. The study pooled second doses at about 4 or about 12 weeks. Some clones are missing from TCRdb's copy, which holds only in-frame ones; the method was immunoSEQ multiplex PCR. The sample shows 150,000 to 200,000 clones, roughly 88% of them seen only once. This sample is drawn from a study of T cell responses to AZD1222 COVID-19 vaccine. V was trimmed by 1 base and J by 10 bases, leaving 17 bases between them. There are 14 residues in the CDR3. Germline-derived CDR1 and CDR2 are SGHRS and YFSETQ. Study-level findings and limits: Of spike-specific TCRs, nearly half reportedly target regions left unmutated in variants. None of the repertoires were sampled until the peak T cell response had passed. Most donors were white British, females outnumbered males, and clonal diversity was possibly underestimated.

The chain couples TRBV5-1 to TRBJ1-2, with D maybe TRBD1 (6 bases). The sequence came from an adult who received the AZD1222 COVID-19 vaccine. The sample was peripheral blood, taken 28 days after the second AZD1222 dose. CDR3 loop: CASSLSATGLDYTF. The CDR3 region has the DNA TGCGCCAGCAGCTTGAGTGCGACAGGCTTGGACTACACCTTC.